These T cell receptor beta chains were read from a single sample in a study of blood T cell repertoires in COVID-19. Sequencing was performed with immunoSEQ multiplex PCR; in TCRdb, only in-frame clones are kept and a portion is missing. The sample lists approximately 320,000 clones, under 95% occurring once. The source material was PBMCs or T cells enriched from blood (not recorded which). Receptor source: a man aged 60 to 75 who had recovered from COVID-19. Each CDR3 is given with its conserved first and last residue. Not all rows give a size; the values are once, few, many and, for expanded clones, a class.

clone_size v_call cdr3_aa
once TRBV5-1 CASSPDWDTEAFF
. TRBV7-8 CASSTWTSGNPDTQYF
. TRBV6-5 CASSGLRGYGYTF
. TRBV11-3 CASSLDPSALYEQYF
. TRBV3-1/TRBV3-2 CASSLKNYGYTF
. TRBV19 CASGTAVSNQPQHF
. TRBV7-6 CASSRDRGTGELFF
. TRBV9 CASSVGQTNTGELFF
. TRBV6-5 CASSYTQANYGYTF
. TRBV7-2 CASSLYAGSNYGYTF
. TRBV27 CASSLDGSPLTTNEKLFF
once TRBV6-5 CASSYHPVGSNQPQHF
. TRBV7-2 CASSVPGAREGRIQYF
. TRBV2 CASSGGGVRNTEAFF
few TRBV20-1 CSAIELAVHYNEQFF
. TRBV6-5 CASSSPGHEAFF
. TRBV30 CAWRIQGAYSPLHF
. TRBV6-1 CASSEWQSATNEKLFF
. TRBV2 CASSEPPANEKLFF
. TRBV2 CASSEEAGWTGFDYGYTF
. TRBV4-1 CASSQESPLGGGFSYNEQFF
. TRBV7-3 CASSTSDSSYNEQFF
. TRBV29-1 CSVGTSPGWEQYF
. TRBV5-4 CASSIPNRGTSGYTF
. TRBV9 CASSVAPGLHANTGELFF
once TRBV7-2 CASSAQGGRVSYNEQFF
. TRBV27 CASSLWRGTEAFF
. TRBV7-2 CASSLEGVQPQHF
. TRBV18 CASSPFRQGETQYF
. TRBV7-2 CASSLRGSGELFF
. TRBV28 CASSLVLAGPDNEQFF
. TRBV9 CASSATGHRVEKLFF
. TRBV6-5 CASSYDRGSGYTF
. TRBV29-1 CSVVLNTEAFF
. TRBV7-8 CASSTRWGGAFF
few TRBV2 CASSEWQVEKLFF
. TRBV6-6 CASSLRGLYEQYF
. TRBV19 CASTGTGDREQYF
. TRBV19 CASSWDRTYEQYF
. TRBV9 CASSVEGQVIGEQFF
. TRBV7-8 CASSQRTGTGELFF
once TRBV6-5 CASTRTGDEAFF
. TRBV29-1 CSVPRDRGGATYEQYF
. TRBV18 CASSRRQTEKETQYF
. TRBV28 CASSFTSGNREQYF